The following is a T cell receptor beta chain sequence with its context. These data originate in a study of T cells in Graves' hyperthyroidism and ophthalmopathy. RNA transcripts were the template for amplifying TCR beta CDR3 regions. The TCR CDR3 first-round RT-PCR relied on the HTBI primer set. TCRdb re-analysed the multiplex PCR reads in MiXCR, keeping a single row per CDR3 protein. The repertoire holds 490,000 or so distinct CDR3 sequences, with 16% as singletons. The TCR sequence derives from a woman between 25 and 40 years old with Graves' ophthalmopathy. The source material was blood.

The CDR3 nucleotides are TGCAGTGCTAAACCCAGGGGGCGGTACGAGCAGTACTTC. This gives the protein CSAKPRGRYEQYF. The chain combines TRBV20-1 with TRBJ2-7; 8 nucleotides agree with TRBD1. Germline loops: CDR1 DFQATT, CDR2 SNEGSKA (reference sequence). Trimming cost V 4 bases and J 4 bases; bases outside gene matches: 6. The CDR3 contains 13 residues.